One and the same sample provided the 13 T cell receptor beta chains below, sequenced in a study of response to subunit inactivated influenza vaccine. Each CDR3 protein is one row after TCRdb ran MiXCR on the RT-PCR reads. Of about 540,000 distinct CDR3 sequences listed, roughly 23% are singletons. These same records also appear under a second study, on T cells expressing NK-cell markers. That paper adds: UMI-tagged 5'RACE template switching yielded the TCR beta cDNA.

The source was CD4+ T cells sorted from PBMCs, collected 11 to 12 days after vaccination. The source of these receptors is a man aged 45-65 years who received an inactivated influenza vaccine.

V is TRBV10-3 and J is TRBJ2-1; D perhaps matches TRBD2 (6 bases). The germline gives CDR1 ENHRY, CDR2 SYGVKD. Trimming cost V 7 bases and J 6 bases, with 19 bases left between them. The CDR3 consists of 15 residues. CDR3 region: CAITPGLEGRNEQFF. The CDR3 DNA reads as TGTGCCATCACCCCGGGACTCGAGGGTCGCAATGAGCAGTTCTTC.

This clonotype was detected only a few times. CDR3 coding DNA: TGTGCCAGCAGTTGGGGCAGGGCCTACGAGCAGTACTTC. This sequence encodes CASSWGRAYEQYF. The V call is TRBV12-3 or TRBV12-4, the J call TRBJ2-7; TRBD1 is a possible D gene (5 bases). Trimming took off 4 bases at V and 2 bases at J, with 9 bases between the two ends. There are 13 residues in the CDR3.

This clonotype has more than one count but fewer than ten. The chain recombines TRBV29-1 with TRBJ2-2; perhaps TRBD2 as D (5 bases). This CDR3 region has 15 residues. The V and J ends lost 1 base and 0 bases respectively, with 9 bases between them. The germline CDR1 and CDR2 sequences are SQVTM and ANQGSEA. CDR3 sequence (DNA): TGCAGCGTTGAAGGGGTTAGCGCGAACACCGGGGAGCTGTTTTTT. It codes for CSVEGVSANTGELFF.

This sequence joins TRBV7-8 and TRBJ1-1; D ambiguous. The germline V and J ends were trimmed by 2 bases and 10 bases, with 11 bases remaining between them. The CDR3 covers 12 residues. Germline CDR1 and CDR2: SGHVS and FQNEAQ. The CDR3 loop reads CASSLIRSTAFF. The CDR3 region has the DNA TGTGCCAGCAGCTTAATCAGGAGTACAGCTTTCTTT.

This clonotype was recorded a few times. CDR3 protein: CASSLDGFGYTF. CDR3 in DNA: TGTGCCAGCAGTTTAGACGGGTTTGGCTACACCTTC. The rearrangement links TRBV12-3 or TRBV12-4 to TRBJ1-2; the D is unclear. Trimming removed 1 base from V and 7 bases from J, with 7 bases in between. The CDR3 contains 12 residues.

This chain links TRBV3-1 with TRBJ2-1, with D possibly matching TRBD2 (5 bases). This CDR3 spans 14 amino acids. Per germline, CDR1 LGHDT and CDR2 YNNKEL (reference sequence). With 0 bases removed from V and 7 bases from J, the gap between germline ends came to 10 bases. The CDR3 spells CASSQDRGSNEQFF. The DNA for the CDR3 is TGTGCCAGCAGCCAAGATAGAGGGTCGAATGAGCAGTTCTTC.

This clonotype was detected only a few times. V and J are TRBV24-1 and TRBJ1-5, with 12 bases identical to TRBD1. The CDR3 is 17 residues long. The ends lost 3 bases at V and 2 bases at J; junction bases unmatched: 4. Germline CDR1 is KGHDR and CDR2 is SFDVKD. The CDR3 region has the DNA TGTGCCACCAGTGATACGGGACAGGGGGCGGGCAATCAGCCCCAGCATTTT. Its translation is CATSDTGQGAGNQPQHF.

The V call is TRBV5-5, the J call TRBJ2-2, with 11 bases identical to TRBD2. J lost 5 bases, V lost 5 bases, and 5 bases had no gene match. CDR1 SGHKS and CDR2 YYEKEE come from the germline V gene (reference sequence). This CDR3 has 15 residues. The CDR3 here is CASRQLAGVTGELFF. The CDR3 region has the DNA TGTGCCAGCAGGCAACTAGCGGGGGTAACCGGGGAGCTGTTTTTT. The whole variable domain, filled in from reference TRBV5-5 and TRBJ2-2, reads DAGVTQSPTHLIKTRGQQVTLRCSPISGHKSVSWYQQVLGQGPQFIFQYYEKEERGRGNFPDRFSARQFPNYSSELNVNALLLGDSALYLCASRQLAGVTGELFFGEGSRLTVL.

This clonotype was seen only a few times. This chain joins TRBV12-3 or TRBV12-4 and TRBJ2-1, with a tentative D call TRBD2 (6 bases). V lost 2 bases and J 5 bases, leaving 13 bases between the germline ends. CDR3 size: 15 residues. The CDR3 DNA sequence: TGTGCCAGCAGTTTACGGCGGGACTTGAACAATGAGCAGTTCTTC. The encoded protein is CASSLRRDLNNEQFF.

The V and J genes are TRBV29-1 and TRBJ2-5, with no clear D. Trimming stripped 5 bases from V and 1 base from J, with 8 bases between. This CDR3 comprises 12 residues. The V gene's germline CDR1 is SQVTM and CDR2 ANQGSEA. CDR3 loop: CSVWTAQETQYF. In DNA, the CDR3 is TGCAGCGTTTGGACGGCCCAAGAGACCCAGTACTTC.

This clonotype showed up just a few times. The gene calls are TRBV5-1 and TRBJ2-1, with a tentative D call TRBD2 (6 bases). Trimming removed 0 bases at V and 7 bases at J, with 11 bases between. CDR1 SGHRS and CDR2 YFSETQ come from the germline V gene. The CDR3 contains 14 residues. The CDR3: CASSLVPSGNEQFF. The CDR3 bases are TGCGCCAGCAGCTTGGTCCCAAGCGGGAATGAGCAGTTCTTC.

The chain has TRBV4-2 and TRBJ1-4; no reliable D call. The CDR3 has 13 amino acids. CDR1 is LGHNA, CDR2 YNFKEQ, per germline. The V gene lost 0 bases and the J gene lost 8 bases, with 7 bases spanning the gap. DNA of the CDR3: TGTGCCAGCAGCCAAGATATCGGGGAAAAACTGTTTTTT. Translation: CASSQDIGEKLFF.

This clonotype has a handful of counts. The chain couples TRBV28 to TRBJ1-1; TRBD1 might be the D (6 bases). The germline gives CDR1 MDHEN, CDR2 SYDVKM. V dropped 8 bases and J dropped 2 bases, with 36 bases sitting between them. This CDR3 is built from 21 residues. The CDR3 is CASGQSLLLFRGHGANTEAFF. DNA for the CDR3: TGTGCCAGCGGCCAATCACTCCTACTCTTCAGGGGCCACGGAGCTAACACTGAAGCTTTCTTT.